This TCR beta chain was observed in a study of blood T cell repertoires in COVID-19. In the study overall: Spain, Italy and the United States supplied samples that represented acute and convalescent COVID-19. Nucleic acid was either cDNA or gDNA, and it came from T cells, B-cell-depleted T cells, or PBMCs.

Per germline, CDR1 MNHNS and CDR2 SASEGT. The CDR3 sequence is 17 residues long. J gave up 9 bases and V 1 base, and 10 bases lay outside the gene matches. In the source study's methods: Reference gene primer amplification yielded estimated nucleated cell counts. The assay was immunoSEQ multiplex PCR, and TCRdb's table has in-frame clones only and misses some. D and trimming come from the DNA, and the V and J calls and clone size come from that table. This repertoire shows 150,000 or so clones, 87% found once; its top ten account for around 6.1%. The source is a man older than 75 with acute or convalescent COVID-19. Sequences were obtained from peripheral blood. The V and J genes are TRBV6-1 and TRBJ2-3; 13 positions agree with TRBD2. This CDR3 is CASSEGGGLAGIVTQYF. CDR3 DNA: TGTGCCAGCAGTGAAGGGGGGGGACTAGCGGGGATTGTGACGCAGTATTTT.